This entry describes one T cell receptor beta chain. Its antigen is undetermined. TCRdb itself ran the 5' RACE reads through MiXCR, one entry per CDR3 protein. This sample has about 150,000 distinct CDR3 sequences, with 25% found just once. This sample is drawn from a study of T-cell memory formation after mild COVID-19. General observations from the study: Proof of SARS-CoV-2 specificity was absent for the second-wave clones that crested on day 37. Researchers found some responding clones in pre-infection memory, a sign that cross-reactive memory joined. Mainly CM and EM harbored the contracting CD4+ clones; mainly EMRA harbored the CD8+ ones. Among clones contracting day 15 to 85, CD4/CD8 was balanced, whereas later expanders leaned CD4+.

Germline V gene data show CDR1 as SGHTA and CDR2 as FQGNSA. This CDR3 contains 14 residues. Between the trimmed V and J ends, which lost 2 bases and 7 bases, there was a span of 11 bases. This chain links TRBV7-2 with TRBJ1-4; D perhaps matches TRBD1 (5 bases). The receptor was derived from an adult woman who had mild COVID-19 (a few samples of this study predate the infection). Cell type and time point are not known. Sequences were obtained from PBMCs or a T cell subset sorted from them (not recorded which). The CDR3 is CASSLFQGIEKLFF. CDR3 sequence (DNA): TGTGCCAGCAGCTTATTCCAGGGAATTGAAAAACTGTTTTTT.